This T cell receptor beta chain stems from a study of spatial heterogeneity in lung cancer. Germline V CDR1 and CDR2: MNHNY, SVGAGI (reference sequence). V lost 8 bases and J lost 3; bases outside the gene matches: 3. This CDR3 has 13 residues. One entry per CDR3 protein, called by TCRdb with MiXCR from the 5' RACE reads. This sample has about 120,000 distinct CDR3 sequences, with about 12% found just once. As to time point: blood at routine non-recurrence follow-up after resection. Unsorted whole RNA from tumor, nontumor lung or frozen PBMC underwent sequencing. This clonotype came up a few times. Sample: PBMCs, taken at follow-up. This chain uses TRBV6-6 with TRBJ2-7, with 11 bases aligning to TRBD2. The sequence was collected from a male donor with early-stage non-small cell lung cancer. CDR3 amino acids: CASGGTSGYEQYF. In DNA, the CDR3 is TGTGCCAGCGGAGGGACTAGCGGCTACGAGCAGTACTTC.